Listed here are 5 T cell receptor beta chains from one sample, sequenced in a study of response to subunit inactivated influenza vaccine. TCRdb fed the RT-PCR reads into MiXCR, producing one record per CDR3 protein. The repertoire holds some 300,000 distinct CDR3 sequences, with around 20% as singletons. The material was PBMCs from blood, obtained about 20 months after vaccination. The receptors originated from a man between 50 and 69 years old who received an inactivated influenza vaccine.

This clonotype was picked up a small number of times. The V and J genes are TRBV24-1 and TRBJ2-3; no clear D gene. The V and J ends lost 4 bases and 2 bases respectively, with 9 bases between them. The V gene's germline CDR1 is KGHDR and CDR2 SFDVKD. This CDR3 has 14 residues. The CDR3 reads CATSDPALTDTQYF. The DNA for the CDR3 is TGTGCCACCAGTGACCCTGCCCTCACAGATACGCAGTATTTT.

This clonotype appeared a few times. V is TRBV6-2 or TRBV6-3 and J is TRBJ1-5; 9 nucleotides align to TRBD1. J was trimmed by 4 bases and V by 7 bases; bases with no gene match: 5. This CDR3 region has 14 residues. Germline CDR1 MNHEY, CDR2 SVGEGT. CDR3 sequence (DNA): TGTGCCAGCACCGCCGGGACAGGGAATCAGCCCCAGCATTTT. This sequence encodes CASTAGTGNQPQHF.

The rearrangement uses TRBV20-1 and TRBJ1-6, with 11 bases identical to TRBD1. The ends lost 6 bases at V and 10 bases at J; junction bases unmatched: 11. This CDR3 is 15 amino acids long. Germline assignment: CDR1 DFQATT and CDR2 SNEGSKA (reference sequence). Here the CDR3 DNA reads TGCAGTGCCACCCCCGGGACAGGGGGTGGATCACCCCTCCACTTT. It is translated as CSATPGTGGGSPLHF.

The chain joins TRBV6-2 or TRBV6-3 to TRBJ1-2; D call uncertain. The V gene lost 7 bases and the J gene lost 0 bases, with 21 bases spanning the gap. The CDR3 length is 17 residues. Germline V gene lookup returns CDR1 MNHEY and CDR2 SVGEGT. CDR3 in amino acids: CASIGISVSEANYGYTF. The CDR3 DNA follows: TGTGCCAGCATTGGGATTTCGGTTTCGGAAGCTAACTATGGCTACACCTTC.

This clonotype appeared a few times. The chain carries TRBV6-2 or TRBV6-3 and TRBJ2-7; D is undetermined. The CDR3 extends over 14 amino acids. Germline V gene lookup returns CDR1 MNHEY and CDR2 SVGEGT. Trimming left V 6 bases short and J 2 bases short, with 14 bases between. CDR3 residues: CASSYTSLAYEQYF. For the CDR3, the DNA is TGTGCCAGCAGCTACACAAGTCTAGCCTACGAGCAGTACTTC.